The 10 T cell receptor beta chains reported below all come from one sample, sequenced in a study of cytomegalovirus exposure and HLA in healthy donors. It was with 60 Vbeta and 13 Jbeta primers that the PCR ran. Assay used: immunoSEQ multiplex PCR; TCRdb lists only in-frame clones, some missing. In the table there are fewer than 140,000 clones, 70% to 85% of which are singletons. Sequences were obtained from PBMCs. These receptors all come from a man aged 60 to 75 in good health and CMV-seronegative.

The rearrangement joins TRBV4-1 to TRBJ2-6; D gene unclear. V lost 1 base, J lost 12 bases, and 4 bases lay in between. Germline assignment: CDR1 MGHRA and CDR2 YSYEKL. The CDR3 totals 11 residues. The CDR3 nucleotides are TGCGCCAGCAGCCAAGGGCCCGTCCTGACTTTC. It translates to CASSQGPVLTF.

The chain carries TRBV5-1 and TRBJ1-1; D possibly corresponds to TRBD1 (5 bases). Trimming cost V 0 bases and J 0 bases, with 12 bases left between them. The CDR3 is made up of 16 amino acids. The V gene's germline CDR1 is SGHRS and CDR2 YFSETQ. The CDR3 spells CASSLGRGGMNTEAFF. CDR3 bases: TGCGCCAGCAGCTTGGGGCGGGGGGGGATGAACACTGAAGCTTTCTTT.

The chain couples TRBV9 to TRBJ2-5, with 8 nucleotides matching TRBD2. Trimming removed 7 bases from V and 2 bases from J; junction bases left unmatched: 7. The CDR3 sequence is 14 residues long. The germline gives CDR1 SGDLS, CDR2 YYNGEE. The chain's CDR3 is CASSTGGQQETQYF. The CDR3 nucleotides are TGTGCCAGCTCCACGGGGGGGCAGCAAGAGACCCAGTACTTC.

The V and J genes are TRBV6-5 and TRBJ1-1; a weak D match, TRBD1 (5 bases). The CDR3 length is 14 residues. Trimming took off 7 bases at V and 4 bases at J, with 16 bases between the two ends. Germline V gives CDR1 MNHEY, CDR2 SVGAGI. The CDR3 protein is CASTPGEQPTEAFF. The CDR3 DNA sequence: TGTGCCAGCACCCCGGGGGAGCAGCCCACTGAAGCTTTCTTT.

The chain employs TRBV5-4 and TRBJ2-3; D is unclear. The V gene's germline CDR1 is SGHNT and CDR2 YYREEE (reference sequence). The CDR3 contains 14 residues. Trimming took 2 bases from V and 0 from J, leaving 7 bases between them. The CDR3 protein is CASSFVGSTDTQYF. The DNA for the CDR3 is TGTGCCAGCAGCTTTGTCGGTAGCACAGATACGCAGTATTTT.

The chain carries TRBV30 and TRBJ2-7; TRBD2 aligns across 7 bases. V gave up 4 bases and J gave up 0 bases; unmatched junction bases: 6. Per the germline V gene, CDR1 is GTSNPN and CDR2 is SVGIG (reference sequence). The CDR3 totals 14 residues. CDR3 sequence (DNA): TGTGCCTGGACTCTGCGGGGGTCCTCCTACGAGCAGTACTTC. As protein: CAWTLRGSSYEQYF.

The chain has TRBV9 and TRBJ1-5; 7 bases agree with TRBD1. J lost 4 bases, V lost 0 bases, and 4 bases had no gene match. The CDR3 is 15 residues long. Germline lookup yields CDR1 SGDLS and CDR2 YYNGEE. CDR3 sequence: CASSVEGQLNQPQHF. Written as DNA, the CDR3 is TGTGCCAGCAGCGTAGAGGGACAGCTAAATCAGCCCCAGCATTTT.

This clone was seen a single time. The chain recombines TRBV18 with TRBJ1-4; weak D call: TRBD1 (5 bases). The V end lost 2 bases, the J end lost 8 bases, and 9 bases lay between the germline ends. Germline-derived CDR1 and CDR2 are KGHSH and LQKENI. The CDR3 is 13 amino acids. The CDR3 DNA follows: TGTGCCAGCTCACCAATAGGGGCCGAAAAACTGTTTTTT. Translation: CASSPIGAEKLFF.

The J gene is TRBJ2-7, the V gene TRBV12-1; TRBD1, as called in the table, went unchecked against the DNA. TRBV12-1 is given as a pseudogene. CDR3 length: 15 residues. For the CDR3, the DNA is TGTGCCAGCAGCCCCCACAGGGGGCGCGTTTACGAGCAGTACTTC. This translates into CASSPHRGRVYEQYF.

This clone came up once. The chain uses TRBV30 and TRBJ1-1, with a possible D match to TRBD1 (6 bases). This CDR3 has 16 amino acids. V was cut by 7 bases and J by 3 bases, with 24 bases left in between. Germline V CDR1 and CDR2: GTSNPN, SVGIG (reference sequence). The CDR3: CASIRGWSSLDTEAFF. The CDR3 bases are TGTGCCTCGATCAGGGGTTGGTCTTCTCTTGACACTGAAGCTTTCTTT.